This T cell receptor beta chain was captured in a study of OX40 agonist ivuxolimab in advanced cancers. Study-level results: Both blood CD4+ and CD8+ T cells showed clonal growth by week 6 at 0.1 to 3.0 mg/kg.

Some clones are missing from TCRdb's copy, which holds only in-frame ones; the method was immunoSEQ multiplex PCR. The sample has approximately 92,000 clones, roughly 95% seen once. V was clipped by 5 bases and J by 0 bases; unmatched bases: 12. The germline gives CDR1 SGHTA, CDR2 FQGTGA. CDR3 length equals 18 residues. As regards this clone: The antigen is not known.

The clonotype comes from an adult with an advanced solid tumor such as melanoma, head and neck, liver or kidney cancer. The material sequenced was CD4+ or CD8+ T cells sorted from blood, taken in a trial of the OX40 agonist ivuxolimab. The rearrangement uses TRBV7-3 and TRBJ2-2; TRBD2 matches 7 bases. The CDR3 DNA is TGTGCCAGCAGCCTAGGGGTTAGCGGGTTTCCGAACACCGGGGAGCTGTTTTTT. This sequence encodes CASSLGVSGFPNTGELFF.